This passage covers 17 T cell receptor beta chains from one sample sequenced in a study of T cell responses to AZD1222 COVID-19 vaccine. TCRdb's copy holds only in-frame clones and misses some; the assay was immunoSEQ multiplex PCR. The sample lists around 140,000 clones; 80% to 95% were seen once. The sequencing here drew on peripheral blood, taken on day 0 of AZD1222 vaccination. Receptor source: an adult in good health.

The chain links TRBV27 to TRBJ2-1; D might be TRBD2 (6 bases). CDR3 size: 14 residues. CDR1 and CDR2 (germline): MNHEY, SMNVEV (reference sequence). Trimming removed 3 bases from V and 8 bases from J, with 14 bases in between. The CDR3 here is CASSLRSSEDEQFF. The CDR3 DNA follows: TGTGCCAGCAGTTTGCGGTCTAGCGAGGATGAGCAGTTCTTC.

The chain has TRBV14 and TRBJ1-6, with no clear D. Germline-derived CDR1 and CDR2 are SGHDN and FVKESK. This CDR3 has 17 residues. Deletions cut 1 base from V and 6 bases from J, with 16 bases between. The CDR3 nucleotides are TGTGCCAGCAGCCAAGGCCGACTTTGGGTGGGTAATTCACCCCTCCACTTT. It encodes CASSQGRLWVGNSPLHF.

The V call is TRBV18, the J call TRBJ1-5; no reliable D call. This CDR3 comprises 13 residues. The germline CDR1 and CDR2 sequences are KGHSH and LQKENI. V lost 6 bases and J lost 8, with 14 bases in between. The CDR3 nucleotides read TGTGCCAGCTCGCGGGGTCCCCCCGAGCCCCAGCATTTT. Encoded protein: CASSRGPPEPQHF.

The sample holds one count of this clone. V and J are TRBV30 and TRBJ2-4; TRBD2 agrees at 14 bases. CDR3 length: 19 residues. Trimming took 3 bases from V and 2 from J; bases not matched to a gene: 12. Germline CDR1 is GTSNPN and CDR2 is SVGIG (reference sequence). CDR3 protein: CAWSLPGLAGVRTKNIQYF. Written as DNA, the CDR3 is TGTGCCTGGAGCCTACCGGGACTAGCGGGAGTAAGGACCAAAAACATTCAGTACTTC.

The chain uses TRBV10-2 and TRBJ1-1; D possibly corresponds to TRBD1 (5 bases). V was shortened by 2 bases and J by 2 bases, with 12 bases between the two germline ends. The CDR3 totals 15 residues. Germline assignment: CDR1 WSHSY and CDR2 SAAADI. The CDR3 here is CASSETGGINTEAFF. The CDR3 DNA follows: TGCGCCAGCAGTGAGACGGGGGGAATAAACACTGAAGCTTTCTTT.

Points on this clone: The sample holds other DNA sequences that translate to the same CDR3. CDR3 residues: CASSLDSNQPQHF. The CDR3 DNA follows: TGCGCCAGCAGCTTGGACAGCAATCAGCCCCAGCATTTT. The chain carries TRBV5-1 and TRBJ1-5, with D hard to call. V lost 0 bases to trimming and J lost 1 base, with 2 bases between them. The germline V gene encodes CDR1 SGHRS and CDR2 YFSETQ. This CDR3 has 13 amino acids.

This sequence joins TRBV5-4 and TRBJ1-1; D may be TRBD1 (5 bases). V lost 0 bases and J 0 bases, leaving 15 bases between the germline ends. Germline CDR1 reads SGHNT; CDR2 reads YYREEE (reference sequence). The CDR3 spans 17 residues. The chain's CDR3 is CASSLVSRDGVNTEAFF. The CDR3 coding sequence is TGTGCCAGCAGCTTGGTAAGCAGGGATGGGGTGAACACTGAAGCTTTCTTT.

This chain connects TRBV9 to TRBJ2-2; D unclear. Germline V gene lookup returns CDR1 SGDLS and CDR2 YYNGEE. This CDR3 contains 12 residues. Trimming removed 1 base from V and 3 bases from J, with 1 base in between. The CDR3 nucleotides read TGTGCCAGCAGCGTACACACCGGGGAGCTGTTTTTT. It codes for CASSVHTGELFF.

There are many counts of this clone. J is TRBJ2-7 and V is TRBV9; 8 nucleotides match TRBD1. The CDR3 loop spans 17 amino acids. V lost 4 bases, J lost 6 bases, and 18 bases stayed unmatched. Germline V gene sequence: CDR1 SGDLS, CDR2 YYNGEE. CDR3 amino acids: CASSPSGRTGIGTEQYF. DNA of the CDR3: TGTGCCAGCAGCCCCTCTGGGCGGACAGGGATCGGCACCGAGCAGTACTTC.

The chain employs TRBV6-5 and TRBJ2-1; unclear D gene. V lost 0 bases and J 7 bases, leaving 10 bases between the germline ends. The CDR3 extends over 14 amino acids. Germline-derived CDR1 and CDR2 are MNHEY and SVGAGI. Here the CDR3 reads CASSYSLVSNEQFF. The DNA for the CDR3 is TGTGCCAGCAGTTACTCACTGGTCTCTAATGAGCAGTTCTTC.

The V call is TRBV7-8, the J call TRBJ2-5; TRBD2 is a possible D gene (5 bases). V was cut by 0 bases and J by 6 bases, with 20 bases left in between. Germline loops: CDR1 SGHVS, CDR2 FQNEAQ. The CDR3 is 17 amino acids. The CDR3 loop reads CASSLAWTPRGLKTQYF. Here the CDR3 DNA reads TGTGCCAGCAGCTTAGCGTGGACCCCCAGAGGGTTGAAGACCCAGTACTTC.

CDR3 loop: CASSPSNTEAFF. DNA of the CDR3: TGTGCCAGCAGCCCCTCGAACACTGAAGCTTTCTTT. The genes are TRBV13 and TRBJ1-1; D is ambiguous. There are 12 residues in the CDR3. Germline V gene data show CDR1 as PRHDT and CDR2 as FYEKMQ (reference sequence). V shed 5 bases and J shed 1 base, with 5 bases lying between them.

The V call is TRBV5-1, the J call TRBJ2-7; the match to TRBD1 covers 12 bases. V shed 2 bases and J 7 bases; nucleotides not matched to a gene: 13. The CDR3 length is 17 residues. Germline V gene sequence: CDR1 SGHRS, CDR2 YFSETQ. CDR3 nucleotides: TGCGCCAGCAGCTTAAGATCTCGGGGACAGGGGGCCGAGGAGCAGTACTTC. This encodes CASSLRSRGQGAEEQYF. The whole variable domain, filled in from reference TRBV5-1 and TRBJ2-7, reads KAGVTQTPRYLIKTRGQQVTLSCSPISGHRSVSWYQQTPGQGLQFLFEYFSETQRNKGNFPGRFSGRQFSNSRSEMNVSTLELGDSALYLCASSLRSRGQGAEEQYFGPGTRLTVT.

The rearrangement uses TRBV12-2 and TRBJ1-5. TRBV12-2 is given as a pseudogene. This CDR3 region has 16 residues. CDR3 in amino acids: CASRPPGPGSNQPQHF. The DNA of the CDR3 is TGTGCAAGTCGCCCCCCCGGCCCCGGTAGCAATCAGCCCCAGCATTTT.

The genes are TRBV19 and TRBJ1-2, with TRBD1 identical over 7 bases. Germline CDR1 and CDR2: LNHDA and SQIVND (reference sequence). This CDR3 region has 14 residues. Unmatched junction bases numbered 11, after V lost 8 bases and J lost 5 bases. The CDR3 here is CASGGQPQSYGYTF. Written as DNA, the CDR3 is TGTGCCAGTGGGGGACAGCCCCAATCTTATGGCTACACCTTC.

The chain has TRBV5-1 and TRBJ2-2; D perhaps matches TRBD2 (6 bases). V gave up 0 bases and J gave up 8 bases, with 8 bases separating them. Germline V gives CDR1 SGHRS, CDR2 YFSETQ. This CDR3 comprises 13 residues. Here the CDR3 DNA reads TGCGCCAGCAGCTTGGCCGGGGGTGGGGAGCTGTTTTTT. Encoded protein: CASSLAGGGELFF.

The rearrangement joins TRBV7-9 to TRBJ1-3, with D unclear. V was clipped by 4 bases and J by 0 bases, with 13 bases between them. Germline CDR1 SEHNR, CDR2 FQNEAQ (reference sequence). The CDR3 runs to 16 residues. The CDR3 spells CASSSYQASSGNTIYF. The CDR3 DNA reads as TGTGCCAGCAGCTCCTACCAGGCGAGCTCTGGAAACACCATATATTTT.